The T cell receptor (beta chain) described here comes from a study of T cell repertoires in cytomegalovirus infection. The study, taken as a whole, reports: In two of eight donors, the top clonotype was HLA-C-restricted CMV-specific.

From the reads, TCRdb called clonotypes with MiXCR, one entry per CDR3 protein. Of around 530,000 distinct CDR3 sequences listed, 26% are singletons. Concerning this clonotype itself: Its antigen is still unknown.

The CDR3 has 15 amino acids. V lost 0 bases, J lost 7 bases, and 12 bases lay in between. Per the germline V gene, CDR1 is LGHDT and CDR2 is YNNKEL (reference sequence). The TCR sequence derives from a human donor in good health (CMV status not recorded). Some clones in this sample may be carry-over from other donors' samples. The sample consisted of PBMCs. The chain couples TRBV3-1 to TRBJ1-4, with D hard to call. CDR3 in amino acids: CASSQDGQRGEKLFF. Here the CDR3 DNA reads TGTGCCAGCAGCCAAGACGGCCAGCGGGGTGAAAAACTGTTTTTT.